A selection of T cell receptor beta chains follows, all from one sample in a study of shared clonotypes between healthy human individuals. Profiling relied on immunoSEQ multiplex PCR, and the TCRdb table lists in-frame clones only, not all of them. This table holds roughly 2,000,000 clones, approximately 94% found once. The specimen was naive CD8+ T cells sorted from blood. The receptors were gathered from a man aged 18 to 29 in good health. CDR3s include the opening cysteine and the closing phenylalanine or tryptophan.

TRBV29-1	TRBJ1-1	13	CSVRDRGQTEAFF
TRBV6-1	TRBJ2-1	14	CASWIRFGGNEQFF
TRBV25-1	TRBJ2-7	10	CASQSYEQYF
TRBV28	NA	14	CASSYGTGAYEQYF
TRBV29-1	TRBJ1-1	15	CSVNTPSAGDTEAFF
TRBV28	TRBJ2-7	15	CASSLIRTPLGEQYF
TRBV7-8	TRBJ1-1	14	CASSPQGPNTEAFF
TRBV6-1	TRBJ2-7	11	CASSYGGEQYF
TRBV9	TRBJ1-5	12	CASSTSTGPQHF
TRBV4-1	TRBJ1-6	15	CASSQDIGVLSPLHF
TRBV5-1	TRBJ2-2	16	CASSLGTSGTGGELFF
TRBV10-3	TRBJ1-5	15	CATRSSLNSNQPQHF
TRBV10-3	TRBJ2-1	15	CAISDPPDRFAEQFF
TRBV5-1	TRBJ1-2	19	CASSSGTGGVWNRDYGYTF
TRBV7-6	TRBJ2-7	16	CASSLGTSGGAYEQYF
TRBV5-4	TRBJ1-1	16	CASRLTGSGVNTEAFF
TRBV7-8	TRBJ2-7	16	CASSLEDRAISYEQYF
TRBV4-1	TRBJ1-2	13	CASSQGGSSGYTF
TRBV7-6	TRBJ2-2	16	CASSPGTSGGAGELFF
TRBV2	TRBJ2-1	15	CASSDSGAVNNEQFF
TRBV6-6	TRBJ2-3	13	CASSYSIGDTQYF
TRBV7-9	TRBJ1-4	14	CASSLGGGREKLFF
TRBV27	TRBJ2-7	15	CASSQTLQGRHEQYF